This T cell receptor (beta chain) was sequenced for a study of OX40 agonist ivuxolimab in advanced cancers. For the study at large: The study treated patients with ivuxolimab, an agonistic anti-OX40 (CD134) antibody. Study findings and constraints: Antigen specificity was not determined for the expanded peripheral T cells.

V lost 3 bases and J 6 bases, leaving 15 bases between the germline ends. Per germline, CDR1 SGHAT and CDR2 FQDESV (reference sequence). This CDR3 region has 15 residues. In the case of this clone: Its specificity is not known.

Generated by immunoSEQ multiplex PCR, the TCRdb table keeps only in-frame clones and is missing some. The data contain around 46,000 clones, roughly four fifths of them singletons. This specimen was CD4+ or CD8+ T cells sorted from blood, taken in a trial of the OX40 agonist ivuxolimab. The V gene is TRBV11-1, the J gene TRBJ2-1; TRBD2 might be the D (5 bases). This clonotype originated in an adult with an advanced solid tumor such as melanoma, head and neck, liver or kidney cancer. The CDR3 sequence is CASSFGLQEGNEQFF. DNA for the CDR3: TGTGCCAGCAGCTTCGGACTCCAGGAAGGCAATGAGCAGTTCTTC.